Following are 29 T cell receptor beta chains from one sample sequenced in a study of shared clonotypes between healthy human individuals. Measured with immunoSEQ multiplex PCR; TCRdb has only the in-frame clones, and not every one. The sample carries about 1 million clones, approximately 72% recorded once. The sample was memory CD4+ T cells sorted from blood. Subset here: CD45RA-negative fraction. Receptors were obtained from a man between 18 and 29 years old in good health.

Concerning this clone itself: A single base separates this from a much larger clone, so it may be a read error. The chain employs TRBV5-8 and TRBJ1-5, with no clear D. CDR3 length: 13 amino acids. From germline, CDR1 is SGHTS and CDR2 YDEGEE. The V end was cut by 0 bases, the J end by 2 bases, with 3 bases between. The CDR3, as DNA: TGTGCCAGCAGCTTGGACGGCAATCAGCCCCAGCATTTT. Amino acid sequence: CASSLDGNQPQHF. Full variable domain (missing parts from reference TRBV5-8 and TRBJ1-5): EAGVTQSPTHLIKTRGQQATLRCSPISGHTSVYWYQQALGLGLQFLLWYDEGEERNRGNFPPRFSGRQFPNYSSELNVNALELEDSALYLCASSLDGNQPQHFGDGTRLSIL.

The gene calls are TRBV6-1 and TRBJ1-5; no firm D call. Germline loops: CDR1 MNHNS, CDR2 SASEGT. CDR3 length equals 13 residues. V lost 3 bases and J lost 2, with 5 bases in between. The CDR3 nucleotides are TGTGCCAGCAGTGATTGGGGCAATCAGCCCCAGCATTTT. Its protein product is CASSDWGNQPQHF.

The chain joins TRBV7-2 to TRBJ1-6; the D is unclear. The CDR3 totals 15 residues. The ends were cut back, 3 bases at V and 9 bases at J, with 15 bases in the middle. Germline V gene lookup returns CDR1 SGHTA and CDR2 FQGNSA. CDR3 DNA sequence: TGTGCCAGCAGCTTGAACCCAGGACCCGGTTCACCCCTCCACTTT. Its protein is CASSLNPGPGSPLHF. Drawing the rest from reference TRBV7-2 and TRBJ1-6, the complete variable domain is GAGVSQSPSNKVTEKGKDVELRCDPISGHTALYWYRQSLGQGLEFLIYFQGNSAPDKSGLPSDRFSAERTGGSVSTLTIQRTQQEDSAVYLCASSLNPGPGSPLHFGNGTRLTVT.

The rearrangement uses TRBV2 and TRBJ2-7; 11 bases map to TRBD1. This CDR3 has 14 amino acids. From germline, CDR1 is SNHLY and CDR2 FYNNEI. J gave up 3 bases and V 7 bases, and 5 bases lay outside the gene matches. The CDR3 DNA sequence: TGTGCCAGCACACCGGGACAGGGGGTCTACGAGCAGTACTTC. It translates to CASTPGQGVYEQYF.

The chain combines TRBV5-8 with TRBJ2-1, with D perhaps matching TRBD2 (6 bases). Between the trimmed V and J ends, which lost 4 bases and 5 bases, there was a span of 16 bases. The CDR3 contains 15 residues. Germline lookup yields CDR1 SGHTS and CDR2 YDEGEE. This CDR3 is CASSAEGGTDNEQFF. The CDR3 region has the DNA TGTGCCAGCAGCGCCGAAGGTGGGACTGACAATGAGCAGTTCTTC.

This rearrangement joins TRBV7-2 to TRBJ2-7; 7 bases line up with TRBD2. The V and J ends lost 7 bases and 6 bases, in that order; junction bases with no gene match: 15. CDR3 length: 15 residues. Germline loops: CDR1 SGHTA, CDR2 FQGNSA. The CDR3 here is CASNERGTSTSEQYF. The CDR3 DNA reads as TGTGCCAGCAATGAGCGGGGAACATCCACCTCCGAGCAGTACTTC.

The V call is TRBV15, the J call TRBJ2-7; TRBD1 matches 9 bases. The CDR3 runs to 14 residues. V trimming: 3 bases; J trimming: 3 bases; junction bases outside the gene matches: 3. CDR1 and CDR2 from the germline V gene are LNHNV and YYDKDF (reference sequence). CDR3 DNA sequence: TGTGCCACCAGCAGGGGACAGGGCCTCTACGAGCAGTACTTC. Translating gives CATSRGQGLYEQYF.

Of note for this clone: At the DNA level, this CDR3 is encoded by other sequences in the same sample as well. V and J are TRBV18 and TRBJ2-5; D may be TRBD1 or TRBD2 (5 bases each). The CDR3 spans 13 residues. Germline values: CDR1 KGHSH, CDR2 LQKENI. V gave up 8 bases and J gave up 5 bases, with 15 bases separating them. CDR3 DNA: TGTGCCAGCCAAAGGGGACCCGGGGAGACCCAGTACTTC. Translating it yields CASQRGPGETQYF.

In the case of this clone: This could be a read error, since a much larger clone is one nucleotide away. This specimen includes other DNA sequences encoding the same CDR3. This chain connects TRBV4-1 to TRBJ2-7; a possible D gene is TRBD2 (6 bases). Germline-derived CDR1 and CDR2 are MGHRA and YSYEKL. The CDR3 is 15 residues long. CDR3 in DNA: TGCGCTAGCAGCCTGGCGGGGCGAAGTAACTACGAGCAGTACTTC. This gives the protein CASSLAGRSNYEQYF.

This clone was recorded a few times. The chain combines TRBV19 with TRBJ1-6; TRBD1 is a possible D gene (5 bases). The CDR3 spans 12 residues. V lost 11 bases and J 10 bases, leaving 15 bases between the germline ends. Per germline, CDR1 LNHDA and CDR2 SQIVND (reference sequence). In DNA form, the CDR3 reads TGTGCCTCCAAGGGCAGGGTCTCACCCCTCCACTTT. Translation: CASKGRVSPLHF.

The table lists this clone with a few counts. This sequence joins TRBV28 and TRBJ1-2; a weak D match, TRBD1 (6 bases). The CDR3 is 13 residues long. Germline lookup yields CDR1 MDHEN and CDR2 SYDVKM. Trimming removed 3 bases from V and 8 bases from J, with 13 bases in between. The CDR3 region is CASSLGRGIGYTF. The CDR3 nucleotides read TGTGCCAGCAGTTTGGGCAGGGGAATAGGCTACACCTTC.

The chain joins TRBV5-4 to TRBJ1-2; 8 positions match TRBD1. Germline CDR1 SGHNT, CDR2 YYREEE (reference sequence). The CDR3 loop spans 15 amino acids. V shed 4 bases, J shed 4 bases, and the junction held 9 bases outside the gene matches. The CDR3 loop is CASSPTGQGSYGYTF. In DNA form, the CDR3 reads TGTGCCAGCAGCCCGACCGGACAGGGCTCCTATGGCTACACCTTC.

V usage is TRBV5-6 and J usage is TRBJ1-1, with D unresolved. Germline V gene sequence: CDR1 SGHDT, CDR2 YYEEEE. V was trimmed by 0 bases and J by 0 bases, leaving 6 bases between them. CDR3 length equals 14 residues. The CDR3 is CASSLVTMNTEAFF. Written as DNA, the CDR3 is TGTGCCAGCAGCTTGGTCACCATGAACACTGAAGCTTTCTTT.

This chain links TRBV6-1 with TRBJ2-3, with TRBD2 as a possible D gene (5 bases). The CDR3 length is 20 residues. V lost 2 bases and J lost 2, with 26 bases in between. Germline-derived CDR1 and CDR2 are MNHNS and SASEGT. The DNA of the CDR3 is TGTGCCAGCAGTGAATACGCTAGCTCAATCTCCAGAGCTAACACAGATACGCAGTATTTT. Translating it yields CASSEYASSISRANTDTQYF.

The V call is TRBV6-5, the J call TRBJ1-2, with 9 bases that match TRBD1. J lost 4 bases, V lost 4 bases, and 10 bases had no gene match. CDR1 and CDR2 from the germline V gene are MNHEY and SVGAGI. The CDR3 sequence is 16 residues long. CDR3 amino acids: CASSSLRGTGSYGYTF. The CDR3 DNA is TGTGCCAGCAGTTCTCTCCGGGGGACAGGGTCCTATGGCTACACCTTC.

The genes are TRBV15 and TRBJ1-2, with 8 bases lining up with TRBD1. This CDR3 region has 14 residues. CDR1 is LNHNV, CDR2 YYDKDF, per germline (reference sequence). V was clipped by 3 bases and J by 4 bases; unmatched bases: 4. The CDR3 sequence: CATSSSGTGYGYTF. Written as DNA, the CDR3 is TGTGCCACCAGCAGTTCCGGGACAGGCTATGGCTACACCTTC.

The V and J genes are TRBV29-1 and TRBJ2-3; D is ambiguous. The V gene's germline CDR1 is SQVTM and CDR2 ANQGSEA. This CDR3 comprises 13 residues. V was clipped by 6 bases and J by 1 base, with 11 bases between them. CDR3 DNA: TGCAGCGTAGCTGTTGGGGGCACAGATACGCAGTATTTT. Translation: CSVAVGGTDTQYF.

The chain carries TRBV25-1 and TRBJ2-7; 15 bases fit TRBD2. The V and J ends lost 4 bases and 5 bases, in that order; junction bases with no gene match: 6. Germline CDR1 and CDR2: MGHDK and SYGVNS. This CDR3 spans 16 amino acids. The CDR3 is CASSAGTSGRLDEQYF. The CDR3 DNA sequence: TGTGCCAGCAGTGCCGGGACTAGCGGGAGGTTGGACGAGCAGTACTTC.

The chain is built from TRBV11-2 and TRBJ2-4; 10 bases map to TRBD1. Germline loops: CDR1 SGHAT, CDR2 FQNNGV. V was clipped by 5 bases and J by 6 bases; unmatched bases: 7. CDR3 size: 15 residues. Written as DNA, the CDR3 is TGTGCCAGCAGCCCAGGGGACAGGGGAACAAACATTCAGTACTTC. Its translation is CASSPGDRGTNIQYF.

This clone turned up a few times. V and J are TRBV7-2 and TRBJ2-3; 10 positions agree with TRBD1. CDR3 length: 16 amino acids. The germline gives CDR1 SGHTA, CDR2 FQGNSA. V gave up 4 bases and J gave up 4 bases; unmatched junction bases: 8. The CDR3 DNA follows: TGTGCCAGCAGCTGGTCGGTGACAGGGGGCGCAGATACGCAGTATTTT. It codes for CASSWSVTGGADTQYF.

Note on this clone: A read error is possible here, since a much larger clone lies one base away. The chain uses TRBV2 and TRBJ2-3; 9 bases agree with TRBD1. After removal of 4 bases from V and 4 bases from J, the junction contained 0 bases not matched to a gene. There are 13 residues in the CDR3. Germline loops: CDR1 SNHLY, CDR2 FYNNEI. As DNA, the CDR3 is TGTGCCAGCAGTGGGACAGGGGCAGATACGCAGTATTTT. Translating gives CASSGTGADTQYF.

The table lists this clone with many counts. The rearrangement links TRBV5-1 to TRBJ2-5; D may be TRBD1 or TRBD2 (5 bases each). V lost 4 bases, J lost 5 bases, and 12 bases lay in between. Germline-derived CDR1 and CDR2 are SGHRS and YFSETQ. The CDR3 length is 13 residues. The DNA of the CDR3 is TGCGCCAGCAGCCCGGTGGGGGTGGAGACCCAGTACTTC. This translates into CASSPVGVETQYF.

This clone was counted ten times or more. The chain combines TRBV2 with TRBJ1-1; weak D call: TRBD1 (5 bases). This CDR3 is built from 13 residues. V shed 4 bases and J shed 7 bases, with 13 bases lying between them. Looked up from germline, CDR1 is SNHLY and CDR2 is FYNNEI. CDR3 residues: CASSVGTVGEAFF. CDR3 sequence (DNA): TGTGCCAGCAGTGTCGGGACTGTAGGTGAAGCTTTCTTT.

The CDR3 protein is CASSPRIGTSETQYF. The CDR3, as DNA: TGTGCCAGCAGCCCGAGGATCGGGACTTCAGAGACCCAGTACTTC. The rearrangement uses TRBV14 and TRBJ2-5; maybe TRBD2 (6 bases). The CDR3 contains 15 residues. The V gene's germline CDR1 is SGHDN and CDR2 FVKESK. V gave up 4 bases and J gave up 4 bases, with 16 bases separating them.

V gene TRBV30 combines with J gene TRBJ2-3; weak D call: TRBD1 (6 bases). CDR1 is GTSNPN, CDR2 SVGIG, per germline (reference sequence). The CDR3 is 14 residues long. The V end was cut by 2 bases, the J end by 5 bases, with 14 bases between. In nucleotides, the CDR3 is TGTGCCTGGAGTCCCCTGGGGGCTTTAGATACGCAGTATTTT. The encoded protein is CAWSPLGALDTQYF.

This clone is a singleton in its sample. Written as DNA, the CDR3 is TGCGCCAGCAGCTTGGTATCGGGGGACGGTCAGCCCCAGCATTTT. This translates into CASSLVSGDGQPQHF. The chain couples TRBV5-1 to TRBJ1-5; maybe TRBD1 (5 bases). Germline V gene sequence: CDR1 SGHRS, CDR2 YFSETQ. V gave up 0 bases and J gave up 6 bases, with 13 bases separating them. This CDR3 contains 15 residues.

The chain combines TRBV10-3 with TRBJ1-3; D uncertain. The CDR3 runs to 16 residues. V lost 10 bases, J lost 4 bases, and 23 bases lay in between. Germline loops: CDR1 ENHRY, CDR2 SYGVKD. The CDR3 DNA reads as TGTGCCACCAGAACCAACCCAGTGGTCCCCGGAAACACCATATATTTT. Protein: CATRTNPVVPGNTIYF.

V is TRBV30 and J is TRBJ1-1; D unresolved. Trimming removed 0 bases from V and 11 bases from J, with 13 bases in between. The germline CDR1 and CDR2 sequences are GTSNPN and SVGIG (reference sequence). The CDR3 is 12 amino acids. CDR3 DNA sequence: TGTGCCTGGAGTGTAAGTACCTCCAAGGCTTTCTTT. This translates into CAWSVSTSKAFF.

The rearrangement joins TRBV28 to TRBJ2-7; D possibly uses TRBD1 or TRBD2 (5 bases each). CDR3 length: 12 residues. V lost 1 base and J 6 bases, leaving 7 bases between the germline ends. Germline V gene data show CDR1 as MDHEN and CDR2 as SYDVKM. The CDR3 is CASSLSRGEQYF. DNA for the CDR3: TGTGCCAGCAGTTTATCGAGGGGCGAGCAGTACTTC. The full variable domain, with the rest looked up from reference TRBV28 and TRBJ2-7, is DVKVTQSSRYLVKRTGEKVFLECVQDMDHENMFWYRQDPGLGLRLIYFSYDVKMKEKGDIPEGYSVSREKKERFSLILESASTNQTSMYLCASSLSRGEQYFGPGTRLTVT.